The T cell receptor beta chain described here comes from a study of tumor and adjacent non-tumor tissue in lung cancer. A modified ARM-PCR protocol with three rounds of nested PCR amplified TCRbeta. From the multiplex PCR reads, TCRdb called clonotypes with MiXCR, one entry per CDR3 protein. The sample has about 110,000 distinct CDR3 sequences, roughly three fifths seen once. The V gene's germline CDR1 is LGHNA and CDR2 YNFKEQ. The CDR3 has 14 amino acids. V was shortened by 3 bases and J by 3 bases, with 9 bases between the two germline ends. The template was RNA from unsorted bulk tissue. The normal lung tissue was taken more than 3 cm from the tumor edge.

Sequencing was carried out using distant non-tumor lung tissue. The chain links TRBV4-2 to TRBJ1-5; no clear D. This TCR derives from a man between 60 and 75 years old with non-small cell lung cancer. The CDR3 DNA follows: TGTGCCAGCAGCCACGAGTCCATCAATCAGCCCCAGCATTTT. It codes for CASSHESINQPQHF.